The present TCR beta chain was sequenced within a study of blood T cell repertoires in COVID-19. How the authors handled the data: How many nucleated cells were present was estimated from reference gene primer amplification. Libraries were prepared by immunoSEQ multiplex PCR; TCRdb keeps only in-frame clonotypes and omits some of them. V and J calls and clone size follow that table, whereas D and trimming were derived from the DNA. The data show 160,000 or so clones, roughly nine tenths seen once. Germline V gene data show CDR1 as SEHNR and CDR2 as FQNEAQ (reference sequence). CDR3 size: 16 residues. V shed 5 bases, J shed 5 bases, and the junction held 12 bases outside the gene matches.

The sequencing input was PBMCs or T cells enriched from blood (not recorded which). The sequence was collected from a human donor with acute COVID-19. The donor label of this sample is uncertain. The chain employs TRBV7-9 and TRBJ2-7; 10 nucleotides line up with TRBD1. CDR3 sequence reads: CASSDPGTGVLHEQYF. CDR3 coding DNA: TGTGCCAGCAGCGACCCCGGGACAGGGGTTCTCCACGAGCAGTACTTC.